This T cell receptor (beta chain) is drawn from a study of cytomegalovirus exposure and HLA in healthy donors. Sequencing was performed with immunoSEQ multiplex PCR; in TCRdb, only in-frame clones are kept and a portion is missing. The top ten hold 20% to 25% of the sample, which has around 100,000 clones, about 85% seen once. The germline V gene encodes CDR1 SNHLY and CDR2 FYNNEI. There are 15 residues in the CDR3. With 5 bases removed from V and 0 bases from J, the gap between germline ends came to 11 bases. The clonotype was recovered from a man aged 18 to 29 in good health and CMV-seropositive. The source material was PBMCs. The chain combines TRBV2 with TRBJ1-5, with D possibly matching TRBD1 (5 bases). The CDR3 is CASSRTRASNQPQHF. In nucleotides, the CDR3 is TGTGCCAGCAGTAGGACACGCGCTAGCAATCAGCCCCAGCATTTT.